This is a list of T cell receptor beta chains from one sample in a study of blood T cells in healthy people across ages. TCRdb called the 5' RACE reads again in MiXCR, with one record for every CDR3 protein. In the table there are some 1 million distinct CDR3 sequences, under 45% of which are singletons. Sequencing was done on a sample of blood. The receptor set was obtained from a woman aged 55-69 years in good health. Each CDR3 is given with its conserved first and last residue. Fields, in order: J gene, D gene, V gene, clone size, CDR3 DNA, CDR3 protein. D genes are given only for firm matches. Clone size is shown for a subset of rows, as once, few, many or a class of expanded clone.

J: TRBJ1-2
D: TRBD1
V: TRBV5-1
size: .
DNA: TGCGCCAGCAGCCCCACCGGGAGGCAGGGGGCTAACGGCTACACCTTC
CDR3: CASSPTGRQGANGYTF

J: TRBJ2-1
D: .
V: TRBV9
size: .
DNA: TGTGCCAGCAGCGTAGTAGGAAGGGGGGATGAGCAGTTCTTC
CDR3: CASSVVGRGDEQFF

J: TRBJ2-3
D: TRBD2
V: TRBV10-3
size: .
DNA: TGTGCCATCAGCGACGAGCGGGGGGGATATACGCAGTATTTT
CDR3: CAISDERGGYTQYF

J: TRBJ2-3
D: TRBD2
V: TRBV24-1
size: .
DNA: TGTGCCACCAGTGATAGGACTAGCGGGAGGGCAGATACGCAGTATTTT
CDR3: CATSDRTSGRADTQYF

J: TRBJ2-5
D: TRBD1
V: TRBV10-3
size: few
DNA: TGTGCCATCAGTAAGGGGGACAGGGATCAGCAGTACTTC
CDR3: CAISKGDRDQQYF

J: TRBJ2-3
D: .
V: TRBV7-9
size: .
DNA: TGTGCCAGCAGCTTAATCCAGGACGAAGATACGCAGTATTTT
CDR3: CASSLIQDEDTQYF

J: TRBJ2-3
D: .
V: TRBV10-3
size: few
DNA: TGTGCCATCAGTGAGATGGTCACAGATACGCAGTATTTT
CDR3: CAISEMVTDTQYF

J: TRBJ2-7
D: TRBD1
V: TRBV7-9
size: many
DNA: TGTGCCAGCAGCAGTACAGGGGTCTACGAGCAGTACTTC
CDR3: CASSSTGVYEQYF

J: TRBJ2-1
D: TRBD2
V: TRBV5-1
size: few
DNA: TGCGCCAGCAGCTTCCAAACAGGGAGTAGCGGGAGTGTGAATGAGCAGTTCTTC
CDR3: CASSFQTGSSGSVNEQFF

J: TRBJ2-1
D: .
V: TRBV12-3/TRBV12-4
size: few
DNA: TGTGCCAGCACCCATCGGGTCGGGGCTTCGAGCTCCTACAATGAGCAGTTCTTC
CDR3: CASTHRVGASSSYNEQFF

J: TRBJ2-5
D: .
V: TRBV20-1
size: .
DNA: TGCAGTGCTGACCCCGAGGAGACCCAGTACTTC
CDR3: CSADPEETQYF

J: TRBJ2-3
D: .
V: TRBV3-1
size: .
DNA: TGTGCCAGCAGCCAAGATCTTATCGGGTACACGCAGTATTTT
CDR3: CASSQDLIGYTQYF

J: TRBJ2-7
D: .
V: TRBV30
size: .
DNA: TGTGCCTGGAGTGCATTCAGTAAGGTTCCCTACGAGCAGTACTTC
CDR3: CAWSAFSKVPYEQYF

J: TRBJ2-7
D: .
V: TRBV13
size: .
DNA: TGTGCCAGCAGCGGGGAACGCAGGGGAGGCTACTACGAGCAGTACTTC
CDR3: CASSGERRGGYYEQYF

J: TRBJ2-1
D: TRBD1
V: TRBV18
size: .
DNA: TGTGCCAGCTCACCAGGGACAGGTAGAGAGCAGTTCTTC
CDR3: CASSPGTGREQFF

J: TRBJ2-7
D: .
V: TRBV7-9
size: .
DNA: TGTGCCAGCAGCTTAATGCCCGGGGCATGGTTCGGCGAGCAGTACTTC
CDR3: CASSLMPGAWFGEQYF

J: TRBJ2-7
D: .
V: TRBV11-2
size: .
DNA: TGTGCCAGCAGCCCCCTACTCGAGCAGTACTTC
CDR3: CASSPLLEQYF

J: TRBJ2-3
D: .
V: TRBV27
size: .
DNA: TGTGCCAGCAGTCCTCTGGGGACTAGCACAGATACGCAGTATTTT
CDR3: CASSPLGTSTDTQYF

J: TRBJ2-5
D: .
V: TRBV18
size: many
DNA: TGTGCCAGCTCACCAAAGGAGACCCAGTACTTC
CDR3: CASSPKETQYF

J: TRBJ2-1
D: TRBD2
V: TRBV24-1
size: .
DNA: TGTGCCACCAGTGATTATCGGACTAGCGGGAATCGCGATGAGCAGTTCTTC
CDR3: CATSDYRTSGNRDEQFF

J: TRBJ2-2
D: .
V: TRBV12-3/TRBV12-4
size: .
DNA: TGTGCCAGCGGCCCTGGCGGGGTGGGAACCGGGGAGCTGTTTTTT
CDR3: CASGPGGVGTGELFF

J: TRBJ2-7
D: .
V: TRBV15
size: .
DNA: TGTGCCACCAGCAGAGATCGGGACTTTTACGAGCAGTACTTC
CDR3: CATSRDRDFYEQYF